A single sample is the source of the 8 T cell receptor beta chains below, sequenced in a study of memory CD4+ T cells and cytomegalovirus serostatus. Single viable CD3+CD4+CD8-CD45RO+ cells were sorted as the memory CD4+ T cells. TCRdb's table, derived via immunoSEQ multiplex PCR, lists solely in-frame clones and lacks some. The data contain tens of thousands of clones, about 73% of them singletons. The material sequenced was memory CD4+ T cells from blood. The receptors derive from an adult in good health and CMV-seronegative.

The chain carries TRBV28 and TRBJ2-5, with no clear D. CDR1 is MDHEN, CDR2 SYDVKM, per germline. CDR3 length equals 12 residues. V was trimmed by 3 bases and J by 5 bases, leaving 7 bases between them. The CDR3, as DNA: TGTGCCAGCAGTTTGGGGTGGGAGACCCAGTACTTC. It yields the protein CASSLGWETQYF.

The chain recombines TRBV5-5 with TRBJ1-1; D is unresolved. Trimming removed 2 bases from V and 0 bases from J, with 8 bases in between. The CDR3 consists of 14 residues. Germline V gives CDR1 SGHKS, CDR2 YYEKEE (reference sequence). CDR3 amino acids: CASSLGFMNTEAFF. The CDR3, as DNA: TGTGCCAGCAGCTTAGGTTTTATGAACACTGAAGCTTTCTTT.

V is TRBV12-5 and J is TRBJ1-1, with a possible D match to TRBD1 (6 bases). Per the germline V gene, CDR1 is LGHNT and CDR2 is FRNRAP. V lost 6 bases and J lost 4, with 6 bases in between. The CDR3 runs 11 residues. CDR3 coding DNA: TGTGCTAGTGGAGGGGGCACTGAAGCTTTCTTT. Its translation is CASGGGTEAFF.

This clone came up once. The chain uses TRBV6-6 and TRBJ1-4; 9 nucleotides match TRBD1. Germline-derived CDR1 and CDR2 are MNHNY and SVGAGI (reference sequence). With V trimmed by 2 bases and J by 8 bases, 3 bases remained unmatched. CDR3 length equals 14 residues. CDR3 coding DNA: TGTGCCAGCAGTTACCCCGGGACAGGGGAAAAACTGTTTTTT. This gives the protein CASSYPGTGEKLFF.

The chain recombines TRBV7-9 with TRBJ2-2; D is uncertain. Trimming left V 2 bases short and J 2 bases short, with 6 bases between. CDR1 SEHNR and CDR2 FQNEAQ come from the germline V gene (reference sequence). CDR3 length equals 14 residues. The CDR3 sequence is CASSLTLNTGELFF. CDR3 nucleotides: TGTGCCAGCAGCTTAACTCTTAACACCGGGGAGCTGTTTTTT.

The rearrangement joins TRBV5-6 to TRBJ1-1; D unclear. The V gene lost 4 bases and the J gene lost 4 bases, with 14 bases spanning the gap. The V gene's germline CDR1 is SGHDT and CDR2 YYEEEE. CDR3 length: 14 amino acids. The CDR3 loop reads CASSRAGSITEAFF. The CDR3 region has the DNA TGTGCCAGCAGCAGAGCCGGGTCAATCACTGAAGCTTTCTTT.

This clone was counted a few times. The chain recombines TRBV5-1 with TRBJ1-4, with D uncertain. CDR1 is SGHRS and CDR2 is YFSETQ in the germline V gene. CDR3 length equals 14 residues. The germline V and J ends were trimmed by 4 bases and 1 base, with 8 bases remaining between them. In DNA form, the CDR3 reads TGCGCCAGCAGCCCAGGAGGAACTAATGAAAAACTGTTTTTT. Translated: CASSPGGTNEKLFF. The complete variable domain, with remaining parts taken from reference TRBV5-1 and TRBJ1-4, reads KAGVTQTPRYLIKTRGQQVTLSCSPISGHRSVSWYQQTPGQGLQFLFEYFSETQRNKGNFPGRFSGRQFSNSRSEMNVSTLELGDSALYLCASSPGGTNEKLFFGSGTQLSVL.

The rearrangement uses TRBV19 and TRBJ2-6, with D perhaps TRBD1 (6 bases). V dropped 1 base and J dropped 2 bases, with 6 bases sitting between them. The germline V gene encodes CDR1 LNHDA and CDR2 SQIVND (reference sequence). The CDR3 totals 15 residues. The CDR3 spells CASSIGQAGANVLTF. CDR3 bases: TGTGCCAGTAGTATAGGACAGGCTGGGGCCAACGTCCTGACTTTC. The full variable domain, in which reference TRBV19 and TRBJ2-6 provide the parts outside the CDR3, is DGGITQSPKYLFRKEGQNVTLSCEQNLNHDAMYWYRQDPGQGLRLIYYSQIVNDFQKGDIAEGYSVSREKKESFPLTVTSAQKNPTAFYLCASSIGQAGANVLTFGAGSRLTVL.